Shown below are 27 T cell receptor beta chains from a single sample sequenced in a study of cytomegalovirus exposure and HLA in healthy donors. Both 60 Vbeta primers and 13 Jbeta primers went into the PCR. Some clones are missing from TCRdb's copy, which holds only in-frame ones; the method was immunoSEQ multiplex PCR. Of about 110,000 clones in the sample, almost 75% are singletons; the top ten hold about 8.4%. Sequencing was carried out using PBMCs. The source of these receptors is a man aged 35-49 years in good health and CMV-seronegative.

The chain is built from TRBV9 and TRBJ1-5; TRBD1 matches 8 bases. After removal of 3 bases from V and 1 base from J, the junction contained 3 bases not matched to a gene. Germline-derived CDR1 and CDR2 are SGDLS and YYNGEE. The CDR3 contains 15 residues. CDR3 DNA sequence: TGTGCCAGCAGCGCCGGACAGGGAAGCAATCAGCCCCAGCATTTT. Amino acids: CASSAGQGSNQPQHF.

The CDR3 here is CASSVQALNTEAFF. The CDR3, as DNA: TGTGCCAGCAGCGTACAGGCCTTGAACACTGAAGCTTTCTTT. The gene calls are TRBV9 and TRBJ1-1, with no clear D. V shed 1 base and J shed 0 bases, with 7 bases lying between them. Germline V lookup: CDR1 SGDLS, CDR2 YYNGEE. CDR3 size: 14 residues.

Comments on this clone: At one of its ends the junction is not consistent with the germline gene, which may arise from a read error. This chain connects TRBV7-7 to TRBJ2-3; the D gene is possibly TRBD1 (6 bases). This CDR3 contains 15 residues. Germline CDR1 SSHAT, CDR2 FNYEAQ (reference sequence). As DNA, the CDR3 is TGTGCTAGCAGCCTAACAGGGCTTTGGGCAGATACGCAGTATTTT. Its protein is CASSLTGLWADTQYF.

The chain is built from TRBV14 and TRBJ2-7, with TRBD1 matching 7 bases. Germline V lookup: CDR1 SGHDN, CDR2 FVKESK. This CDR3 comprises 15 residues. Trimming cost V 6 bases and J 0 bases; bases outside gene matches: 8. Written as DNA, the CDR3 is TGTGCCAGCAGACCTACAGGGGCGTTCTCCTACGAGCAGTACTTC. It translates to CASRPTGAFSYEQYF.

The rearrangement links TRBV13 to TRBJ1-4; weak D call: TRBD1 (6 bases). The V gene's germline CDR1 is PRHDT and CDR2 FYEKMQ (reference sequence). The CDR3 totals 19 residues. V gave up 7 bases and J gave up 7 bases, with 31 bases separating them. CDR3 nucleotides: TGTGCCAGCACCGGACCTAGGGGGTACAGACCTTCCGCTGGTGAAAAACTGTTTTTT. Amino acid sequence: CASTGPRGYRPSAGEKLFF.

This clone was found a few times. The CDR3 protein is CASRGEGSYGYTF. The CDR3 DNA reads as TGTGCCAGCAGGGGTGAGGGCTCGTATGGCTACACCTTC. J is TRBJ1-2 and V is TRBV6-6; the D is unclear. The length of the CDR3 is 13 residues. V lost 6 bases to trimming and J lost 5 bases, with 13 bases between them. In germline, CDR1 is MNHNY, CDR2 SVGAGI (reference sequence).

This chain connects TRBV18 to TRBJ1-1; D is perhaps TRBD1 (6 bases). The V end lost 6 bases, the J end lost 0 bases, and 11 bases lay between the germline ends. The germline gives CDR1 KGHSH, CDR2 LQKENI. The CDR3 has 14 amino acids. The CDR3 sequence: CASSAGTMNTEAFF. CDR3 DNA: TGTGCCAGCTCGGCCGGGACAATGAACACTGAAGCTTTCTTT.

This clone has more than one count but fewer than ten. Written as DNA, the CDR3 is TGTGCCAGCAGTCCTTGGGGGGTTATCTATGGCTACACCTTC. It is translated as CASSPWGVIYGYTF. This chain uses TRBV5-4 with TRBJ1-2; maybe TRBD1 (5 bases). V was shortened by 5 bases and J by 4 bases, with 15 bases between the two germline ends. The germline V gene encodes CDR1 SGHNT and CDR2 YYREEE (reference sequence). The CDR3 is 14 amino acids. Filled out from reference TRBV5-4 and TRBJ1-2, the complete variable domain reads ETGVTQSPTHLIKTRGQQVTLRCSSQSGHNTVSWYQQALGQGPQFIFQYYREEENGRGNFPPRFSGLQFPNYSSELNVNALELDDSALYLCASSPWGVIYGYTFGSGTRLTVV.

V and J are TRBV25-1 and TRBJ2-1, with D unresolved. V shed 3 bases and J shed 3 bases, with 3 bases lying between them. The CDR3 sequence is 12 residues long. Per germline, CDR1 MGHDK and CDR2 SYGVNS. DNA of the CDR3: TGTGCCAGCAGTGATAACTACAATGAGCAGTTCTTC. Residues: CASSDNYNEQFF.

This rearrangement joins TRBV9 to TRBJ1-2; possibly TRBD1 for D (6 bases). Per the germline V gene, CDR1 is SGDLS and CDR2 is YYNGEE. The CDR3 runs to 15 residues. Trimming cost V 4 bases and J 4 bases, with 17 bases left between them. CDR3 sequence reads: CASSPLGGGIYGYTF. The DNA for the CDR3 is TGTGCCAGCAGCCCCTTAGGGGGGGGAATCTATGGCTACACCTTC.

The rearrangement uses TRBV2 and TRBJ1-5; 7 bases agree with TRBD1. Germline values: CDR1 SNHLY, CDR2 FYNNEI. V trimming: 6 bases; J trimming: 4 bases; junction bases outside the gene matches: 3. The CDR3 totals 13 residues. The CDR3 region is CASRTTGNQPQHF. CDR3 sequence (DNA): TGTGCCAGCAGGACGACAGGGAATCAGCCCCAGCATTTT.

This chain links TRBV28 with TRBJ1-2; 12 bases line up with TRBD1. Unmatched junction bases numbered 5, after V lost 5 bases and J lost 7 bases. There are 14 residues in the CDR3. Germline lookup yields CDR1 MDHEN and CDR2 SYDVKM. The CDR3 region is CASSQGTGGFGYTF. The CDR3 coding sequence is TGTGCCAGCAGTCAGGGGACAGGGGGCTTTGGCTACACCTTC.

The chain employs TRBV29-1 and TRBJ2-1; 7 bases map to TRBD2. Trimming at V came to 2 bases and at J to 3 bases, leaving 1 base not matched to a gene. Germline V gene sequence: CDR1 SQVTM, CDR2 ANQGSEA. There are 13 residues in the CDR3. CDR3 sequence reads: CSVELADYNEQFF. In DNA, the CDR3 is TGCAGCGTTGAACTAGCGGACTACAATGAGCAGTTCTTC.

This clone appeared once. The chain uses TRBV29-1 and TRBJ1-5, with TRBD1 matching over 8 bases. The J segment lost 5 bases and the V segment lost 4 bases, leaving 4 bases of the junction unmatched. The germline gives CDR1 SQVTM, CDR2 ANQGSEA. This CDR3 is built from 13 residues. The CDR3, as DNA: TGCAGCGTTGCTGCACAGGGGGATCAGCCCCAGCATTTT. Its translation is CSVAAQGDQPQHF.

V and J are TRBV2 and TRBJ1-6; 7 bases fit TRBD1. With V trimmed by 7 bases and J by 7 bases, 4 bases remained unmatched. This CDR3 has 13 amino acids. Germline lookup yields CDR1 SNHLY and CDR2 FYNNEI. CDR3 sequence: CASIRDSNSPLHF. The CDR3 region has the DNA TGTGCCAGCATTAGGGACAGCAATTCACCCCTCCACTTT.

The V call is TRBV4-1, the J call TRBJ1-5, with 8 bases matching TRBD1. V gave up 1 base and J gave up 5 bases; unmatched junction bases: 10. This CDR3 spans 17 amino acids. The germline V gene has CDR1 MGHRA and CDR2 YSYEKL. The CDR3 DNA follows: TGCGCCAGCAGCCAAGGAGGCAGGGGGCGCCTACATCAGCCCCAGCATTTT. Translating it yields CASSQGGRGRLHQPQHF.

This clone was seen a single time. The chain uses TRBV6-6 and TRBJ1-3; possibly TRBD1 for D (6 bases). The CDR3 length is 15 residues. V was pared by 4 bases and J by 2 bases, with 12 bases between. Germline V gives CDR1 MNHNY, CDR2 SVGAGI (reference sequence). The CDR3 loop is CASSSPGTTGNTIYF. The DNA of the CDR3 is TGTGCCAGCAGTTCCCCTGGGACAACTGGAAACACCATATATTTT.

The chain recombines TRBV6-1 with TRBJ1-5, with D tentatively TRBD1 (5 bases). The V gene lost 2 bases and the J gene lost 0 bases, with 11 bases spanning the gap. The CDR3 is 16 residues long. Per germline, CDR1 MNHNS and CDR2 SASEGT. For the CDR3, the DNA is TGTGCCAGCAGTGAAATGAAGGGGCATAGCAATCAGCCCCAGCATTTT. Translating it yields CASSEMKGHSNQPQHF.

Concerning this clone itself: One end of the junction does not line up with germline, which may come from a read error. V and J are TRBV5-1 and TRBJ2-5; 7 bases map to TRBD1. Germline lookup yields CDR1 SGHRS and CDR2 YFSETQ. The CDR3 spans 14 residues. Written as DNA, the CDR3 is TGCGCCAGCAGCTTGGAGGGACAGAAAGAGGCCCAGTACTTC. Residues: CASSLEGQKEAQYF.

The CDR3 reads CASLETGSGANEQFF. The DNA for the CDR3 is TGCGCCAGCCTAGAGACAGGGTCTGGCGCCAATGAGCAGTTCTTC. The chain has TRBV5-1 and TRBJ2-1; 7 bases are a match to TRBD1. CDR1 is SGHRS, CDR2 YFSETQ, per germline. CDR3 size: 15 residues. Unmatched junction bases numbered 13, after V lost 7 bases and J lost 6 bases. The complete variable domain, with remaining parts taken from reference TRBV5-1 and TRBJ2-1, reads KAGVTQTPRYLIKTRGQQVTLSCSPISGHRSVSWYQQTPGQGLQFLFEYFSETQRNKGNFPGRFSGRQFSNSRSEMNVSTLELGDSALYLCASLETGSGANEQFFGPGTRLTVL.

This clone has only one observation. This sequence joins TRBV5-1 and TRBJ2-7; the D is unclear. The CDR3 covers 12 residues. CDR1 SGHRS and CDR2 YFSETQ come from the germline V gene. V lost 4 bases to trimming and J lost 2 bases, with 7 bases between them. The DNA of the CDR3 is TGCGCCAGCAGCCCCTCAGCCTACGAGCAGTACTTC. Residues: CASSPSAYEQYF. The whole variable domain, filled in from reference TRBV5-1 and TRBJ2-7, reads KAGVTQTPRYLIKTRGQQVTLSCSPISGHRSVSWYQQTPGQGLQFLFEYFSETQRNKGNFPGRFSGRQFSNSRSEMNVSTLELGDSALYLCASSPSAYEQYFGPGTRLTVT.

The J gene is TRBJ1-1, the V gene TRBV7-9; D is unclear. Trimming took off 3 bases at V and 6 bases at J, with 17 bases between the two ends. The CDR3 runs 15 residues. The germline gives CDR1 SEHNR, CDR2 FQNEAQ (reference sequence). In DNA form, the CDR3 reads TGTGCCAGCAGCTTCGACGGGAGGATTGACTCTGAAGCTTTCTTT. Its protein product is CASSFDGRIDSEAFF.

The chain employs TRBV5-1 and TRBJ2-2; 10 bases line up with TRBD1. Germline assignment: CDR1 SGHRS and CDR2 YFSETQ. Unmatched junction bases numbered 3, after V lost 0 bases and J lost 7 bases. This CDR3 is 15 amino acids long. The CDR3 DNA is TGCGCCAGCAGCTTGGCGGGACAGGGGCGCGGGGAGCTGTTTTTT. This codes for CASSLAGQGRGELFF.

This sequence joins TRBV27 and TRBJ2-7; 10 bases map to TRBD2. The CDR3 covers 15 residues. Germline CDR1 and CDR2: MNHEY and SMNVEV (reference sequence). Trimming took 5 bases from V and 2 from J; bases not matched to a gene: 6. DNA of the CDR3: TGTGCCAGCAGTCCCTCAGCGGGGGGGGCCTACGAGCAGTACTTC. Protein sequence: CASSPSAGGAYEQYF.

This chain joins TRBV7-8 and TRBJ1-1, with D maybe TRBD1 (6 bases). Between the trimmed V and J ends, which lost 0 bases and 5 bases, there was a span of 13 bases. This CDR3 is 15 amino acids long. Germline-derived CDR1 and CDR2 are SGHVS and FQNEAQ. The CDR3 sequence: CASSLAQQGRTEAFF. The DNA of the CDR3 is TGTGCCAGCAGCTTAGCGCAGCAGGGGCGTACTGAAGCTTTCTTT. The complete variable domain, with remaining parts taken from reference TRBV7-8 and TRBJ1-1, reads GAGVSQSPRYKVAKRGQDVALRCDPISGHVSLFWYQQALGQGPEFLTYFQNEAQLDKSGLPSDRFFAERPEGSVSTLKIQRTQQEDSAVYLCASSLAQQGRTEAFFGQGTRLTVV.

The CDR3, as DNA: TGTGCCAGCAGCGCCGACTGGGACAGGGAGAATCAGCCCCAGCATTTT. Translation gives CASSADWDRENQPQHF. V gene TRBV7-2 combines with J gene TRBJ1-5, with TRBD1 identical over 9 bases. Germline V gene lookup returns CDR1 SGHTA and CDR2 FQGNSA. J lost 4 bases, V lost 5 bases, and 9 bases had no gene match. The CDR3 has 16 residues.

This clone has only a few counts. V and J are TRBV6-5 and TRBJ2-7; TRBD1 matches at 11 bases. From germline, CDR1 is MNHEY and CDR2 SVGAGI. V was pared by 9 bases and J by 5 bases, with 12 bases of the junction left unmatched. The CDR3 is 15 residues long. The CDR3 DNA reads as TGTGCCAGTGGACGAGGGACAGGGGGTACCGACGAGCAGTACTTC. It codes for CASGRGTGGTDEQYF.